Given below is one TCR beta chain in context. Its antigen is currently unknown. Assay: immunoSEQ multiplex PCR; the TCRdb copy retains only in-frame clones and omits some. The data show 100,000 to 150,000 clones, with 86% seen just once and approximately 8.9% held by the top ten. V gave up 1 base and J gave up 6 bases, with 18 bases separating them. The CDR3 is 16 amino acids. Looked up from germline, CDR1 is MNHNS and CDR2 is SASEGT. This sample was included in a study of identifying expanded T cells in peripheral blood. Study-level findings and limits: Roughly 1.2 clones differed between technical replicates, versus roughly 16 and 20 over time.

The clonotype comes from a person between 18 and 75 years old in good health. The chain links TRBV6-1 to TRBJ1-2; D remains unclear. Sequencing input: blood. This CDR3 is CASSEDLILYPNGYTF. The CDR3 coding sequence is TGTGCCAGCAGTGAAGATCTCATTTTATACCCTAATGGCTACACCTTC.